The 5 T cell receptor beta chains reported below all come from one sample, sequenced in a study of T cell responses to AZD1222 COVID-19 vaccine. The protocol was immunoSEQ multiplex PCR, while the TCRdb copy is restricted to in-frame clones and leaves out a portion. The repertoire has 150,000 to 250,000 clones, around 93% of them found once; the top ten carry approximately 1%. Sample: peripheral blood, taken 28 days after the second AZD1222 dose. The receptors here all came from an adult who received the AZD1222 COVID-19 vaccine.

V is TRBV5-1 and J is TRBJ1-4; D gene unclear. Germline CDR1 and CDR2: SGHRS and YFSETQ. The CDR3 totals 15 residues. Trimming left V 0 bases short and J 6 bases short, with 12 bases between. CDR3: CASSLAGQVYEKLFF. DNA of the CDR3: TGCGCCAGCAGCTTGGCCGGGCAGGTATATGAAAAACTGTTTTTT. The whole variable domain, filled in from reference TRBV5-1 and TRBJ1-4, reads KAGVTQTPRYLIKTRGQQVTLSCSPISGHRSVSWYQQTPGQGLQFLFEYFSETQRNKGNFPGRFSGRQFSNSRSEMNVSTLELGDSALYLCASSLAGQVYEKLFFGSGTQLSVL.

The V and J genes are TRBV6-5 and TRBJ2-1, with 7 bases identical to TRBD2. The junction had 13 bases not matched to a gene; V was cut back by 3 bases and J by 8 bases. Germline V lookup: CDR1 MNHEY, CDR2 SVGAGI. There are 16 residues in the CDR3. The CDR3 sequence is CASSYSRGGSAYEQFF. The CDR3 region has the DNA TGTGCCAGCAGTTATTCCCGCGGGGGATCGGCATATGAGCAGTTCTTC.

This rearrangement joins TRBV6-1 to TRBJ1-6; D might be TRBD1 (5 bases). V was cut by 2 bases and J by 7 bases, with 15 bases left in between. The CDR3 has 16 amino acids. The V gene's germline CDR1 is MNHNS and CDR2 SASEGT. CDR3 sequence (DNA): TGTGCCAGCAGTGAATTCGACAGTTCGGAGAATTCACCCCTCCACTTT. This codes for CASSEFDSSENSPLHF.

The V and J genes are TRBV20-1 and TRBJ1-5; D gene uncertain. Per the germline V gene, CDR1 is DFQATT and CDR2 is SNEGSKA (reference sequence). This CDR3 has 8 amino acids. With 5 bases removed from V and 9 bases from J, the gap between germline ends came to 2 bases. Here the CDR3 DNA reads TGCAGTGCTCCGCCCCAGCATTTT. This codes for CSAPPQHF.

The V and J genes are TRBV10-3 and TRBJ1-1, with D unclear. Trimming left V 7 bases short and J 0 bases short, with 9 bases between. CDR1 is ENHRY and CDR2 is SYGVKD in the germline V gene. The CDR3 has 13 residues. The chain's CDR3 is CAINARLNTEAFF. The CDR3 region has the DNA TGTGCCATCAATGCTCGTCTGAACACTGAAGCTTTCTTT.